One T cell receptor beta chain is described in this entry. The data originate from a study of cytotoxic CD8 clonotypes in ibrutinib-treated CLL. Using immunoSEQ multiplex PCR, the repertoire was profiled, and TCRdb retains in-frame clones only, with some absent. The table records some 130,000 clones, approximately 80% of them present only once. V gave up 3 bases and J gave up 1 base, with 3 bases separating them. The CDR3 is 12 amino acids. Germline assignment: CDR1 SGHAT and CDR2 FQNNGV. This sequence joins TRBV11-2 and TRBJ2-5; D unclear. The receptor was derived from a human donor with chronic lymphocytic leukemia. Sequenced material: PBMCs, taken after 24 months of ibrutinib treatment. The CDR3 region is CASSLFQETQYF. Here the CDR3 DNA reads TGTGCCAGCAGCTTGTTCCAAGAGACCCAGTACTTC.